This TCR beta chain comes out of a study of blood T cell repertoires in COVID-19. Source study methods: Researchers report that nucleated cell counts were estimated from reference gene primer amplification. The repertoire was sequenced with immunoSEQ multiplex PCR; TCRdb's copy has only in-frame clones and lacks some. V, J and clone size are taken as reported in that table, and D and trimming were inferred from the DNA itself. This table holds 130,000 to 150,000 clones, about four fifths found once. Germline V gene sequence: CDR1 SGHTA, CDR2 FQGNSA. V was pared by 6 bases and J by 2 bases, with 13 bases between. The CDR3 consists of 14 residues.

The material sequenced was PBMCs or T cells enriched from blood (not recorded which). The V gene is TRBV7-2, the J gene TRBJ1-2; TRBD1 is a possible D gene (6 bases). The clonotype originates from a middle-aged man with acute COVID-19. This CDR3 reads CASRRPGTNYGYTF. The CDR3 bases are TGTGCCAGCAGAAGACCCGGGACAAACTATGGCTACACCTTC.